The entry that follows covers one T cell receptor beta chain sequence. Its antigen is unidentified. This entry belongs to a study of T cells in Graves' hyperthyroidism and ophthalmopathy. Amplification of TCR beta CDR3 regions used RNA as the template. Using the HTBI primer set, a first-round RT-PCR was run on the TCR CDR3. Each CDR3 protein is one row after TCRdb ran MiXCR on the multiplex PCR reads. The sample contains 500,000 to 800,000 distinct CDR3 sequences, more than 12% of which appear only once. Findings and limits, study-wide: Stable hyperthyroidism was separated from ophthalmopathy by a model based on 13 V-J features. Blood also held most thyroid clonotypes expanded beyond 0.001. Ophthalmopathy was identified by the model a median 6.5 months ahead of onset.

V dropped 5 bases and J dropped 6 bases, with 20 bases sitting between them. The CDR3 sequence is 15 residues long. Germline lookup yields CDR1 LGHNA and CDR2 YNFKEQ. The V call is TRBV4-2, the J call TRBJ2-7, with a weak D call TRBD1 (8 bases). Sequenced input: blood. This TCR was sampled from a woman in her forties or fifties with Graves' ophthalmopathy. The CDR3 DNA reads TGTGCCAGCAGCTGGGGGGGCGGCAGGGGGCCCGAGCAGTACTTC. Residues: CASSWGGGRGPEQYF.